The 32 T cell receptor beta chains presented below share a single source sample, sequenced in a study of OX40 agonist ivuxolimab in advanced cancers. Clones were read by immunoSEQ multiplex PCR, and TCRdb kept only the in-frame ones, dropping some. The sample contains fewer than 70,000 clones, around 85% of which appear only once. The specimen was CD4+ or CD8+ T cells sorted from blood, collected in a trial of the OX40 agonist ivuxolimab. The receptors were sampled from an adult with an advanced solid tumor such as melanoma, head and neck, liver or kidney cancer.

This chain connects TRBV23-1 to TRBJ1-5, with a weak D call TRBD1 (5 bases). TRBV23-1 is identified as an open reading frame with a role that is uncertain. Trimming shortened V by 2 bases and J by 0 bases, and 8 bases separated the two germline ends. This CDR3 contains 15 residues. CDR3 region: CASSQTTVSNQPQHF. CDR3 nucleotide sequence: TGCGCCAGCAGTCAAACGACAGTTAGCAATCAGCCCCAGCATTTT.

The CDR3 loop reads CASSDTRTDTQYF. The CDR3, as DNA: TGTGCCAGCAGTGATACGAGGACAGATACGCAGTATTTT. The chain uses TRBV2 and TRBJ2-3; D not resolved. This CDR3 comprises 13 residues. The germline V gene encodes CDR1 SNHLY and CDR2 FYNNEI. V was clipped by 3 bases and J by 3 bases, with 7 bases between them. Full variable domain (outside the CDR3, taken from reference TRBV2 and TRBJ2-3): EPEVTQTPSHQVTQMGQEVILRCVPISNHLYFYWYRQILGQKVEFLVSFYNNEISEKSEIFDDQFSVERPDGSNFTLKIRSTKLEDSAMYFCASSDTRTDTQYFGPGTRLTVL.

The rearrangement links TRBV30 to TRBJ2-1, with TRBD1 identical over 9 bases. V lost 6 bases and J lost 2; bases outside the gene matches: 11. Germline V lookup: CDR1 GTSNPN, CDR2 SVGIG (reference sequence). This CDR3 comprises 16 residues. CDR3: CACPKGGTGTYNEQFF. DNA for the CDR3: TGTGCCTGCCCAAAAGGGGGGACAGGGACCTACAATGAGCAGTTCTTC.

This chain uses TRBV20-1 with TRBJ2-3, with TRBD2 identical over 9 bases. The CDR3 spans 11 residues. Per germline, CDR1 DFQATT and CDR2 SNEGSKA (reference sequence). The trim removed 5 bases at V and 6 bases at J, leaving 0 bases unmatched. Here the CDR3 DNA reads TGCAGTGCTGGGACTAGCGATACGCAGTATTTT. It is translated as CSAGTSDTQYF.

This clone turned up a few times. V is TRBV29-1 and J is TRBJ2-4, with D tentatively TRBD2 (6 bases). V lost 3 bases to trimming and J lost 12 bases, with 9 bases between them. Germline CDR1 reads SQVTM; CDR2 reads ANQGSEA. The CDR3 consists of 10 residues. The CDR3 region is CSVDWRDQYF. As DNA, the CDR3 is TGCAGCGTTGACTGGAGGGATCAGTACTTC.

The rearrangement joins TRBV5-1 to TRBJ1-4; maybe TRBD1 (5 bases). Per germline, CDR1 SGHRS and CDR2 YFSETQ. The V end lost 4 bases, the J end lost 4 bases, and 8 bases lay between the germline ends. The CDR3 has 13 amino acids. CDR3 coding DNA: TGCGCCAGCAGCCGGGGGGATAATGAAAAACTGTTTTTT. This codes for CASSRGDNEKLFF.

The chain links TRBV7-6 to TRBJ2-7, with 12 bases fitting TRBD2. The V segment lost 2 bases and the J segment 5 bases; nucleotides outside the gene matches: 19. This CDR3 is built from 20 residues. Germline V gives CDR1 SGHVS, CDR2 FNYEAQ. The CDR3 DNA reads TGTGCCAGCAGCTTAAGGCCAGGGGGGTATATCGGACTAGCGGGAAACGAGCAGTACTTC. Its protein is CASSLRPGGYIGLAGNEQYF.

This chain uses TRBV2 with TRBJ1-1; 8 positions agree with TRBD1. V dropped 7 bases and J dropped 2; count of bases not matched to a gene: 6. The CDR3 is made up of 14 amino acids. The germline gives CDR1 SNHLY, CDR2 FYNNEI. CDR3 in amino acids: CASIFRGQNTEAFF. The DNA for the CDR3 is TGTGCCAGCATATTCAGGGGGCAAAACACTGAAGCTTTCTTT.

This chain joins TRBV21-1 and TRBJ2-5; no check of the table's D call, TRBD2, against the DNA was made. TRBV21-1 is a documented pseudogene. The CDR3 runs 15 residues. The CDR3 DNA reads TGTGCCAGCAGCCCGGGACTAGCGCGACGGGAGACCCAGTACTTC. Translated: CASSPGLARRETQYF.

This rearrangement joins TRBV7-9 to TRBJ2-7; D is tentatively TRBD1 or TRBD2 (6 bases each). Trimming pared 7 bases from V and 0 bases from J, leaving 16 bases between. Germline V gene data show CDR1 as SEHNR and CDR2 as FQNEAQ (reference sequence). The length of the CDR3 is 15 residues. CDR3 residues: CASNLMGGPSYEQYF. As DNA, the CDR3 is TGTGCCAGCAACCTTATGGGGGGCCCCTCCTACGAGCAGTACTTC.

A word on this clone: One end of the junction does not line up with germline, which may come from a read error. The chain joins TRBV6-1 to TRBJ1-2, with 7 nucleotides matching TRBD1. Germline CDR1 MNHNS, CDR2 SASEGT. CDR3 length: 12 residues. Here the CDR3 reads CVSSRTGGGYTF. CDR3 nucleotide sequence: TGTGTCAGCAGTAGGACAGGCGGCGGCTACACCTTC.

The chain combines TRBV19 with TRBJ2-2; the D is unclear. Trimming cost V 5 bases and J 7 bases, with 11 bases left between them. The CDR3 spans 13 residues. Germline V gives CDR1 LNHDA, CDR2 SQIVND (reference sequence). The CDR3 spells CASSVTFGGELFF. The CDR3 DNA reads as TGTGCCAGTAGTGTGACTTTTGGCGGGGAGCTGTTTTTT.

This clone was counted only a few times. This chain links TRBV5-6 with TRBJ2-1; TRBD2 might be the D (5 bases). Trimming removed 2 bases at V and 7 bases at J, with 10 bases between. In germline, CDR1 is SGHDT, CDR2 YYEEEE. There are 13 residues in the CDR3. The CDR3 reads CASSFRTLNEQFF. The CDR3 DNA is TGTGCCAGCAGCTTTAGGACTTTAAATGAGCAGTTCTTC.

This clone has only one observation. This chain uses TRBV9 with TRBJ2-7; 8 bases agree with TRBD2. CDR1 and CDR2 from the germline V gene are SGDLS and YYNGEE. J gave up 4 bases and V 0 bases, and 6 bases lay outside the gene matches. The CDR3 is 15 amino acids. The CDR3: CASSVAVSGVYEQYF. The CDR3, as DNA: TGTGCCAGCAGCGTAGCGGTTAGCGGGGTTTACGAGCAGTACTTC.

J is TRBJ2-1 and V is TRBV18; TRBD2 aligns across 7 bases. Germline V CDR1 and CDR2: KGHSH, LQKENI. This CDR3 has 15 residues. V lost 3 bases and J lost 8; bases outside the gene matches: 10. CDR3 protein: CASSPPGGSGDEQFF. CDR3 in DNA: TGTGCCAGCTCACCCCCGGGCGGGAGCGGCGATGAGCAGTTCTTC. Together with reference TRBV18 and TRBJ2-1, the CDR3 gives the full variable domain: NAGVMQNPRHLVRRRGQEARLRCSPMKGHSHVYWYRQLPEEGLKFMVYLQKENIIDESGMPKERFSAEFPKEGPSILRIQQVVRGDSAAYFCASSPPGGSGDEQFFGPGTRLTVL.

This sequence joins TRBV4-2 and TRBJ2-2, with a weak D call TRBD2 (5 bases). The CDR3 has 15 amino acids. Trimming left V 1 base short and J 0 bases short, with 6 bases between. Germline values: CDR1 LGHNA, CDR2 YNFKEQ. In nucleotides, the CDR3 is TGTGCCAGCAGCCAAGCGGGGTCGAACACCGGGGAGCTGTTTTTT. Translated: CASSQAGSNTGELFF.

The V and J genes are TRBV2 and TRBJ1-1; the D gene is possibly TRBD1 (5 bases). In germline, CDR1 is SNHLY, CDR2 FYNNEI. V lost 5 bases to trimming and J lost 1 base, with 26 bases between them. This CDR3 is built from 19 residues. This CDR3 reads CASSYMLVPGTDKNTEAFF. For the CDR3, the DNA is TGTGCCAGCAGTTATATGTTGGTCCCCGGGACGGATAAGAACACTGAAGCTTTCTTT.

The CDR3 DNA reads as TGTGCCAGCTCACCCCGAAGGGGGAGTACCTACGAGCAGTACTTC. This sequence encodes CASSPRRGSTYEQYF. The rearrangement links TRBV18 to TRBJ2-7, with D perhaps TRBD1 (6 bases). V lost 3 bases to trimming and J lost 2 bases, with 14 bases between them. Looked up from germline, CDR1 is KGHSH and CDR2 is LQKENI. The CDR3 contains 15 residues.

The chain employs TRBV5-1 and TRBJ2-1; 10 nucleotides align to TRBD2. The CDR3 consists of 15 residues. J was trimmed by 6 bases and V by 2 bases; bases with no gene match: 5. Germline V CDR1 and CDR2: SGHRS, YFSETQ. The CDR3 reads CASSLLAGIGNEQFF. As DNA, the CDR3 is TGCGCCAGCAGCTTACTAGCGGGAATCGGCAATGAGCAGTTCTTC.

The chain is built from TRBV29-1 and TRBJ2-7, with 8 nucleotides matching TRBD2. Trimming at V came to 6 bases and at J to 3 bases, leaving 7 bases not matched to a gene. Germline V gives CDR1 SQVTM, CDR2 ANQGSEA. The CDR3 sequence is 13 residues long. The CDR3 coding sequence is TGCAGCGTATCGGGACTAGGGGTCTACGAGCAGTACTTC. Translation: CSVSGLGVYEQYF.

This clone was seen a few times. The rearrangement links TRBV28 to TRBJ1-5; no reliable D call. Germline CDR1 reads MDHEN; CDR2 reads SYDVKM. V was cut by 3 bases and J by 6 bases, with 6 bases left in between. This CDR3 has 12 amino acids. This chain's CDR3 is CASSLIGQPQHF. CDR3 sequence (DNA): TGTGCCAGCAGTTTGATCGGTCAGCCCCAGCATTTT.

The CDR3 sequence: CASKKDRGGLETQYF. CDR3 bases: TGTGCCAGCAAAAAGGACAGGGGGGGTTTAGAGACCCAGTACTTC. V usage is TRBV2 and J usage is TRBJ2-5; 10 bases match TRBD1. This CDR3 has 15 residues. Germline values: CDR1 SNHLY, CDR2 FYNNEI. Trimming at V came to 7 bases and at J to 4 bases, leaving 9 bases not matched to a gene.

This chain joins TRBV27 and TRBJ2-2, with 14 bases fitting TRBD2. The CDR3 loop spans 17 amino acids. The V gene's germline CDR1 is MNHEY and CDR2 SMNVEV (reference sequence). The V segment lost 3 bases and the J segment 7 bases; nucleotides outside the gene matches: 7. DNA for the CDR3: TGTGCCAGCAGTTTTCCCGGGACTAGCGGGAGAGGCGGGGAGCTGTTTTTT. Its translation: CASSFPGTSGRGGELFF.

The chain couples TRBV11-3 to TRBJ1-1; D gene uncertain. CDR3 size: 14 residues. V lost 3 bases to trimming and J lost 1 base, with 9 bases between them. The germline V gene has CDR1 SGHNT and CDR2 YENEEA. The CDR3 spells CASSFRGGNTEAFF. The CDR3 bases are TGTGCCAGCAGCTTTCGGGGAGGGAACACTGAAGCTTTCTTT.

This chain uses TRBV18 with TRBJ2-7; D gene ambiguous. V shed 3 bases and J shed 2 bases, with 14 bases lying between them. The CDR3 totals 15 residues. Germline values: CDR1 KGHSH, CDR2 LQKENI. The CDR3 region is CASSPRTGRPYEQYF. The CDR3 nucleotides read TGTGCCAGCTCACCTCGCACCGGCAGACCCTACGAGCAGTACTTC.

There are a few counts of this clone. The chain recombines TRBV5-1 with TRBJ2-5; D remains ambiguous. From germline, CDR1 is SGHRS and CDR2 YFSETQ. V lost 1 base and J lost 2, with 3 bases in between. The CDR3 consists of 12 residues. For the CDR3, the DNA is TGCGCCAGCAGCTTGACACAAGAGACCCAGTACTTC. Translating it yields CASSLTQETQYF.

V is TRBV5-1 and J is TRBJ2-3; D might be TRBD2 (6 bases). Per the germline V gene, CDR1 is SGHRS and CDR2 is YFSETQ. This CDR3 has 15 amino acids. V dropped 0 bases and J dropped 2 bases, with 10 bases sitting between them. The CDR3 protein is CASSLDGGATDTQYF. CDR3 coding DNA: TGCGCCAGCAGCTTGGATGGAGGGGCCACAGATACGCAGTATTTT.

J is TRBJ1-1 and V is TRBV6-5; TRBD1 might be the D (6 bases). Between the trimmed V and J ends, which lost 5 bases and 9 bases, there was a span of 13 bases. The germline V gene encodes CDR1 MNHEY and CDR2 SVGAGI. There are 12 residues in the CDR3. The CDR3 spells CASSPQGKQAFF. DNA of the CDR3: TGTGCCAGCAGTCCCCAGGGGAAGCAAGCTTTCTTT.

The chain joins TRBV6-6 to TRBJ2-3; D remains unclear. The CDR3 has 10 residues. Per germline, CDR1 MNHNY and CDR2 SVGAGI (reference sequence). Deletions cut 5 bases from V and 5 bases from J, with 2 bases between. In DNA form, the CDR3 reads TGTGCCAGCAGTAGAGATACGCAGTATTTT. This gives the protein CASSRDTQYF.

J is TRBJ2-1 and V is TRBV6-5; D tentatively fits TRBD1 or TRBD2 (5 bases each). Germline V lookup: CDR1 MNHEY, CDR2 SVGAGI. This CDR3 spans 13 amino acids. Trimming pared 7 bases from V and 7 bases from J, leaving 14 bases between. CDR3 sequence reads: CASTGPGGNEQFF. The DNA of the CDR3 is TGTGCCAGCACGGGGCCTGGTGGGAATGAGCAGTTCTTC.

The CDR3 region has the DNA TGTGCCAGCTCCACAGGGGGGGATGAAGCTTTCTTT. Translation gives CASSTGGDEAFF. V and J are TRBV6-1 and TRBJ1-1, with TRBD1 matching 8 bases. The CDR3 has 12 residues. Germline lookup yields CDR1 MNHNS and CDR2 SASEGT. V lost 8 bases, J lost 7 bases, and 6 bases stayed unmatched.

The chain joins TRBV18 to TRBJ2-4; D unclear. V lost 3 bases, J lost 0 bases, and 12 bases lay in between. Germline CDR1 and CDR2: KGHSH and LQKENI. The CDR3 is made up of 16 amino acids. The CDR3 DNA follows: TGTGCCAGCTCACCCCAGGCCGGTTTAGCCAAAAACATTCAGTACTTC. Amino acids: CASSPQAGLAKNIQYF.